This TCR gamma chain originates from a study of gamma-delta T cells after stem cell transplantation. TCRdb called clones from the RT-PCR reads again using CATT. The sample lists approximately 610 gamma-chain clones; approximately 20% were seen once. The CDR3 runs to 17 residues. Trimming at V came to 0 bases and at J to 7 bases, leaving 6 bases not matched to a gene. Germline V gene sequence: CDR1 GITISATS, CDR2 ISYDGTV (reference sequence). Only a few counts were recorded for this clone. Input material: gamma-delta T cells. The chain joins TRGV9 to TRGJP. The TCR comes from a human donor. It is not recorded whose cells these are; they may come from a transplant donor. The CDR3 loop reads CALWEVLRELGKKIKVF. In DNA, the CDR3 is TGTGCCTTGTGGGAGGTGCTCAGGGAGTTGGGCAAAAAAATCAAGGTATTT.